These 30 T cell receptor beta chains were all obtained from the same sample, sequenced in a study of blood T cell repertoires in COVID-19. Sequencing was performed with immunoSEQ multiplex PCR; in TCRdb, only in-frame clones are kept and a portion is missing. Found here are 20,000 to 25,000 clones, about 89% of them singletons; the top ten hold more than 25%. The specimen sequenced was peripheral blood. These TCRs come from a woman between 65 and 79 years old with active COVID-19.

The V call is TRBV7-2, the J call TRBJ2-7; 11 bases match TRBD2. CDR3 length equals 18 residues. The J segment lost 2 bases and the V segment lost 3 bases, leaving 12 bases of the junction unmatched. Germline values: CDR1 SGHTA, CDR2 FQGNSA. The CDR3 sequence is CASSLKLAGGPTAYEQYF. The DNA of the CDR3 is TGTGCCAGCAGCTTGAAGCTAGCGGGGGGCCCCACAGCCTACGAGCAGTACTTC.

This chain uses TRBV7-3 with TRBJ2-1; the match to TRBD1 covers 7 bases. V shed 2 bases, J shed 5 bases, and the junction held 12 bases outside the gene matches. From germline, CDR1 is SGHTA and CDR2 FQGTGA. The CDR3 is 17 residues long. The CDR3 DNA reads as TGTGCCAGCAGCTTAGGAGGTTCAGGGACAGTCAACAATGAGCAGTTCTTC. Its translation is CASSLGGSGTVNNEQFF.

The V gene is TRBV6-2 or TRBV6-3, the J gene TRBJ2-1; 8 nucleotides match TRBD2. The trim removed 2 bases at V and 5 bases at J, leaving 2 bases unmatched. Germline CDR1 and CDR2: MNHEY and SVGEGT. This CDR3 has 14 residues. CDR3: CASSYVSGDNEQFF. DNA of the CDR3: TGTGCCAGCAGTTACGTTAGCGGGGACAATGAGCAGTTCTTC.

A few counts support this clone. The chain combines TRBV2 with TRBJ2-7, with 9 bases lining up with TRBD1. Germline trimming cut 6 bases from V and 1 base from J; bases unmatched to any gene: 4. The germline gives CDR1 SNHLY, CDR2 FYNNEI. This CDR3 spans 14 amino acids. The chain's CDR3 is CASRRDRVSYEQYF. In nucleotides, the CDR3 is TGTGCCAGCAGGCGGGACAGGGTTTCCTACGAGCAGTACTTC.

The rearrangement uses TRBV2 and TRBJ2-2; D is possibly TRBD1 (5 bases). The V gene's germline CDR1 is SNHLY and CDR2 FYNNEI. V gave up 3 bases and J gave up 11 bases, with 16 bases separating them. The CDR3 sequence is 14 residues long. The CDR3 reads CASSEGQGVPELFF. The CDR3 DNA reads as TGTGCCAGCAGTGAGGGCCAGGGTGTGCCAGAGCTGTTTTTT. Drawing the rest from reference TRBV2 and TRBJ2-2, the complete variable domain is EPEVTQTPSHQVTQMGQEVILRCVPISNHLYFYWYRQILGQKVEFLVSFYNNEISEKSEIFDDQFSVERPDGSNFTLKIRSTKLEDSAMYFCASSEGQGVPELFFGEGSRLTVL.

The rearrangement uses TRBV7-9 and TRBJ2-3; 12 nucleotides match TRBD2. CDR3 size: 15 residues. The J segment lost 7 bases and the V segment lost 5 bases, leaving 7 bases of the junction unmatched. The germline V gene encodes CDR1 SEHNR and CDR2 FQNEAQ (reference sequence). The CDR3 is CASSLPSGGEYTQYF. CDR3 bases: TGTGCCAGCAGCCTTCCTAGCGGGGGGGAATATACGCAGTATTTT.

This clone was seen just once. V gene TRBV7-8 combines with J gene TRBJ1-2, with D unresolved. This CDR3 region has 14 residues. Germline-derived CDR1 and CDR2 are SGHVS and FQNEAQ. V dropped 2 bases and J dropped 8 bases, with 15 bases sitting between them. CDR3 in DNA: TGTGCCAGCAGCTTATCCGGGGAGGAGAGGGGCTACACCTTC. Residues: CASSLSGEERGYTF.

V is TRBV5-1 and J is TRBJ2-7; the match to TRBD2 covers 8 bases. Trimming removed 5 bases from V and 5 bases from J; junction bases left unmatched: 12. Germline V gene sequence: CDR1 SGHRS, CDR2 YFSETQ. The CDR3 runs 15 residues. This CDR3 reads CASSRPGGAFNEQYF. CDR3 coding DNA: TGCGCCAGCAGTCGCCCGGGGGGGGCCTTCAACGAGCAGTACTTC.

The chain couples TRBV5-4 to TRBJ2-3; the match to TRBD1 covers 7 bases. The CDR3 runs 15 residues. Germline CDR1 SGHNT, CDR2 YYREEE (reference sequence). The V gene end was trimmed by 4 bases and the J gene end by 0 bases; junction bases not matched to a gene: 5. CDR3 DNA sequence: TGTGCCAGCAGCCTCCAGGGGGATAGCACAGATACGCAGTATTTT. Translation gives CASSLQGDSTDTQYF.

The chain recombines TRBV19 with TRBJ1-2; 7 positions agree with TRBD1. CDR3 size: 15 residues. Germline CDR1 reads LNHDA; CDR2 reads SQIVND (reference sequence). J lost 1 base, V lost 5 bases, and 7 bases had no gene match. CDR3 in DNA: TGTGCCAGTAGTCAAGGAGGACAGGATAACTATGGCTACACCTTC. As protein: CASSQGGQDNYGYTF. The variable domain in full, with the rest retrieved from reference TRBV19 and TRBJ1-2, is DGGITQSPKYLFRKEGQNVTLSCEQNLNHDAMYWYRQDPGQGLRLIYYSQIVNDFQKGDIAEGYSVSREKKESFPLTVTSAQKNPTAFYLCASSQGGQDNYGYTFGSGTRLTVV.

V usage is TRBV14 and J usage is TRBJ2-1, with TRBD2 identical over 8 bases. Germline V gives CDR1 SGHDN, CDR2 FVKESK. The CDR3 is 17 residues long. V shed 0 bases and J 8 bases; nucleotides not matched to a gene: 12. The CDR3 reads CASSQEGLGGGKDEQFF. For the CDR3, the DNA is TGTGCCAGCAGCCAAGAGGGACTAGGGGGGGGTAAGGATGAGCAGTTCTTC.

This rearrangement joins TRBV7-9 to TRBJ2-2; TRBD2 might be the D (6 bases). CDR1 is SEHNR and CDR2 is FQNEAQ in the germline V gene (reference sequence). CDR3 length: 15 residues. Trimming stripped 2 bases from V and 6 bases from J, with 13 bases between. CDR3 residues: CASSLRPTGAGELFF. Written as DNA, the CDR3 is TGTGCCAGCAGCTTAAGGCCTACGGGGGCCGGGGAGCTGTTTTTT.

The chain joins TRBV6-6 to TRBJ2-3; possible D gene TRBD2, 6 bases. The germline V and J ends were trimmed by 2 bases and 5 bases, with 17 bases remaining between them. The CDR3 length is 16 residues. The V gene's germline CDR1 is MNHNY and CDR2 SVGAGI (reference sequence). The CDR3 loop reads CASSYLSWRGGDTQYF. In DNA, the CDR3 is TGTGCCAGCAGTTACCTATCCTGGCGGGGCGGAGATACGCAGTATTTT.

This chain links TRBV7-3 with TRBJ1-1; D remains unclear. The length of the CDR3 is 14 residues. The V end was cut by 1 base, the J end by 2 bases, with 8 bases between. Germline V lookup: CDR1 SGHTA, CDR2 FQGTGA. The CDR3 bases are TGTGCCAGCAGCTTAAATGGCCGTAACACTGAAGCTTTCTTT. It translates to CASSLNGRNTEAFF.

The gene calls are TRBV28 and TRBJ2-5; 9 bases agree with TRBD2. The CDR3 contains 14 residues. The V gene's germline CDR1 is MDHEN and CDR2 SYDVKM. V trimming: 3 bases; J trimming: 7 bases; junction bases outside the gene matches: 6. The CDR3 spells CASSFLAGVVTQYF. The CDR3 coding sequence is TGTGCCAGCAGTTTCTTAGCGGGGGTTGTGACCCAGTACTTC.

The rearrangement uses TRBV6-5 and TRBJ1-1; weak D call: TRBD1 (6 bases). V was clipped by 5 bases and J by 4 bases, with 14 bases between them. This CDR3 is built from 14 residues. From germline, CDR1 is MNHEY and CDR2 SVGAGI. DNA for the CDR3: TGTGCCAGCAGTAAACCGGGACACACCACTGAAGCTTTCTTT. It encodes CASSKPGHTTEAFF.

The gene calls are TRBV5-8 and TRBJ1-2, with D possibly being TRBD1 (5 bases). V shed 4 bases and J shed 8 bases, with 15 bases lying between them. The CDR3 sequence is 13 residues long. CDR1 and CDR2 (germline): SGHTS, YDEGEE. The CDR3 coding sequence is TGTGCCAGCAGCCGGCGCGCAGGGCTCGGCTACACCTTC. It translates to CASSRRAGLGYTF. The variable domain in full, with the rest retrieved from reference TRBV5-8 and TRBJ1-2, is EAGVTQSPTHLIKTRGQQATLRCSPISGHTSVYWYQQALGLGLQFLLWYDEGEERNRGNFPPRFSGRQFPNYSSELNVNALELEDSALYLCASSRRAGLGYTFGSGTRLTVV.

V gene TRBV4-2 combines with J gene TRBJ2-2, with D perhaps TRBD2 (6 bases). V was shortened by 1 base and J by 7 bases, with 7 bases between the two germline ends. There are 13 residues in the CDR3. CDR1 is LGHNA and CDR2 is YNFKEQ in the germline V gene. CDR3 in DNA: TGTGCCAGCAGCCAAGGCGGGGACGGGGAGCTGTTTTTT. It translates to CASSQGGDGELFF.

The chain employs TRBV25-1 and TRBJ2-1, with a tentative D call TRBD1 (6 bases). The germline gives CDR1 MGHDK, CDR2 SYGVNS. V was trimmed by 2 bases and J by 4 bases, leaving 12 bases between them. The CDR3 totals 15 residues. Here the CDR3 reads CASSEAGEMYNEQFF. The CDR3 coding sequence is TGTGCCAGCAGTGAAGCAGGGGAAATGTACAATGAGCAGTTCTTC.

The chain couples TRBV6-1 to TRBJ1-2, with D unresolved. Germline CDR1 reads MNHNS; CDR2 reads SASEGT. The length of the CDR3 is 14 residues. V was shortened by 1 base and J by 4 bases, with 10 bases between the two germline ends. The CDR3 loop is CASSEVQVFYGYTF. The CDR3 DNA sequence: TGTGCCAGCAGTGAAGTTCAGGTTTTCTATGGCTACACCTTC.

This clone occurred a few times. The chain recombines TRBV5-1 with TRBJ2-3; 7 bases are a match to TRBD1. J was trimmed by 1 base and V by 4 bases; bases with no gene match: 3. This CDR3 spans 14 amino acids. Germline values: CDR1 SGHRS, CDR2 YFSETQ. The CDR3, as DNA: TGCGCCAGCAGCATAGGGGGCCGCACAGATACGCAGTATTTT. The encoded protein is CASSIGGRTDTQYF.

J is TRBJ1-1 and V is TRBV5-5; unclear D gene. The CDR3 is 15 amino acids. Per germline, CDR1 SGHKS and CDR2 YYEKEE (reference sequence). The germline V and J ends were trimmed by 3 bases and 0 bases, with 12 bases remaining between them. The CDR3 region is CASSYTTTLNTEAFF. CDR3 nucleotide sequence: TGTGCCAGCAGCTATACTACTACCTTGAACACTGAAGCTTTCTTT.

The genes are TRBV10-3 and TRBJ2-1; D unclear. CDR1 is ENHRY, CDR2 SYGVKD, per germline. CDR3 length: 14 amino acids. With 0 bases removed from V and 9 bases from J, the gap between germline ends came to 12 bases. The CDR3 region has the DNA TGTGCCATCAGTGAGTCGACTGTGGTGGCTGAGCAGTTCTTC. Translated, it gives CAISESTVVAEQFF.

CDR3 loop: CASSLGGPGGNYGYTF. The CDR3 nucleotides read TGTGCCAGCAGCTTAGGAGGGCCGGGCGGAAACTATGGCTACACCTTC. The genes are TRBV7-2 and TRBJ1-2, with unresolved D. The CDR3 is 16 amino acids. Trimming stripped 1 base from V and 2 bases from J, with 14 bases between. Germline V gives CDR1 SGHTA, CDR2 FQGNSA.

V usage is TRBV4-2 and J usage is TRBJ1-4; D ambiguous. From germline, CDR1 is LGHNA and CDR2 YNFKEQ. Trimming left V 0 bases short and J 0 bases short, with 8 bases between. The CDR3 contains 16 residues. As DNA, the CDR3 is TGTGCCAGCAGCCAAGAAACGCGGCCAACTAATGAAAAACTGTTTTTT. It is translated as CASSQETRPTNEKLFF.

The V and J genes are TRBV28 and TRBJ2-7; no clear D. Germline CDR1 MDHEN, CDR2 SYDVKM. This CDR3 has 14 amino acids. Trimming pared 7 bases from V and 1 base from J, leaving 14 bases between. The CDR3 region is CASTLRGNSYEQYF. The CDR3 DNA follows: TGTGCCAGCACCTTGAGAGGAAATTCCTACGAGCAGTACTTC.

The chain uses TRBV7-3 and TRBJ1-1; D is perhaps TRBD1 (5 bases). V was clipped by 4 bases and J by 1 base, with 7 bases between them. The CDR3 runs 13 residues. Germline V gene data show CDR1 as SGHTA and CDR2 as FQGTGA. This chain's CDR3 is CASSYQGNTEAFF. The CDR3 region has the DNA TGTGCCAGCAGCTATCAGGGGAACACTGAAGCTTTCTTT.

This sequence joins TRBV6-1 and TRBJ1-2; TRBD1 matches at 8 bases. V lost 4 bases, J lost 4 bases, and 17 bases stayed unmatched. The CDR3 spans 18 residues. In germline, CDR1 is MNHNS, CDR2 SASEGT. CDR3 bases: TGTGCCAGCAGTGGGAGTGGACAGGGCAAAGGAATCTTCTATGGCTACACCTTC. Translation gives CASSGSGQGKGIFYGYTF.

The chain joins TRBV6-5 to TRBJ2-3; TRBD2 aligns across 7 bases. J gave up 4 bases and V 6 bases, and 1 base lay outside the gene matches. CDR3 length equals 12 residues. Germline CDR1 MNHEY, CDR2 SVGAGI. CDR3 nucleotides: TGTGCCAGCAGGAGCGGGGCAGATACGCAGTATTTT. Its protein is CASRSGADTQYF.

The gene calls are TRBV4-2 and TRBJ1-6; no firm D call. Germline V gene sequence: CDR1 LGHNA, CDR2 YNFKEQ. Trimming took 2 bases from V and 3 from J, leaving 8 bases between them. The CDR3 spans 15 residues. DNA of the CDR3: TGTGCCAGCAGCCAAACACACAACTATAATTCACCCCTCCACTTT. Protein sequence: CASSQTHNYNSPLHF.